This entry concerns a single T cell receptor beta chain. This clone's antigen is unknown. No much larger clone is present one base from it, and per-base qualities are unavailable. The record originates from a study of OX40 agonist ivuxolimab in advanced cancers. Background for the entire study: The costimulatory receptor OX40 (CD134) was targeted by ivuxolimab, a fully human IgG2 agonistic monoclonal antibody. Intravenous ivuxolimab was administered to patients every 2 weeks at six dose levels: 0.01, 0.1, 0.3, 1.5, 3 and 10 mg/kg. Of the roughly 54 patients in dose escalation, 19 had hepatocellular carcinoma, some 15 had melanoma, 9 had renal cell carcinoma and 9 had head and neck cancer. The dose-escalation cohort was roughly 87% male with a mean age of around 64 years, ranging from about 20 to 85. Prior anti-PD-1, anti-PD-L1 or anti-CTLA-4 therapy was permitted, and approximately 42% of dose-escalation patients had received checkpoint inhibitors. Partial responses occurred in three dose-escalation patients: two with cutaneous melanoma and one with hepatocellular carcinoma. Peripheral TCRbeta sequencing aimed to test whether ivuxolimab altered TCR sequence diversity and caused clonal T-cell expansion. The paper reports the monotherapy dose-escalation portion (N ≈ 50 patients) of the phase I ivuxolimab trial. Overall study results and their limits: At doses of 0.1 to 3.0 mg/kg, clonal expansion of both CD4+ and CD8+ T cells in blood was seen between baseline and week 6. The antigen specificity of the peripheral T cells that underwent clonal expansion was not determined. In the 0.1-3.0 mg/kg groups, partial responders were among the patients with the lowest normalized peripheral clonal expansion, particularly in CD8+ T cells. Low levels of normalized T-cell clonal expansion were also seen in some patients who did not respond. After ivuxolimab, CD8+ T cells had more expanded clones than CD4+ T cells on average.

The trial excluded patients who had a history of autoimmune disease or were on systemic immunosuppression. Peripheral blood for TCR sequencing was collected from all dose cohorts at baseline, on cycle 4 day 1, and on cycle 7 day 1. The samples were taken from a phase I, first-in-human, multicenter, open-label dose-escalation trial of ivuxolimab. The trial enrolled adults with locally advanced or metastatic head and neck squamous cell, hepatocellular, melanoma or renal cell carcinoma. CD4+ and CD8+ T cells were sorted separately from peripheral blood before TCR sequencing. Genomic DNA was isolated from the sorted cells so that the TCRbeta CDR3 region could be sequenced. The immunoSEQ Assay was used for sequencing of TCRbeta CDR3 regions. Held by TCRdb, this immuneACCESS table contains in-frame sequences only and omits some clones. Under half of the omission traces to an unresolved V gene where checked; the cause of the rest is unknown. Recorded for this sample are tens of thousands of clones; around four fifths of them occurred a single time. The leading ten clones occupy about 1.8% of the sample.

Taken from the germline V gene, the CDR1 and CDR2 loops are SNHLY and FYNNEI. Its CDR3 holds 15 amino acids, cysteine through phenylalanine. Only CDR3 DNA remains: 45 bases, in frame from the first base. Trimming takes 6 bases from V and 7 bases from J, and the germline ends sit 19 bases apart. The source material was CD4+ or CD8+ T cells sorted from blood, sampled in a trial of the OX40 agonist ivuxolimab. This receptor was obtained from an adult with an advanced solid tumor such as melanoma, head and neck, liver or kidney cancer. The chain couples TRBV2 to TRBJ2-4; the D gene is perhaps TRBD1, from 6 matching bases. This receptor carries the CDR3 CASSVQVGAGNIQYF. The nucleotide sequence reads TGTGCCAGCAGCGTACAGGTGGGGGCTGGGAACATTCAGTACTTC.